This T cell receptor beta chain was retrieved from a study of T cell repertoires and HLA-DP antigens. Study as a whole: In vitro CD4+ alloreactivity was against HeLa-presented HLA-DP.

Germline assignment: CDR1 SGHVS and CDR2 FNYEAQ. V lost 6 bases and J lost 7, with 16 bases in between. The CDR3 contains 15 residues. Remarks on this clone: Antigen: not known.

The PCR primers covered 54 TRBV and 13 TRBJ segments. Using immunoSEQ multiplex PCR, the repertoire was profiled, and TCRdb retains in-frame clones only, with some absent. Here the sample spans fewer than 75,000 clones, roughly 77% being singletons. Study-wide results and caveats: Clones undetected before culture averaged roughly 39% against one allele and about 50% against the other.

Sequenced input: CD4+ T cells from PBMCs. J is TRBJ1-6 and V is TRBV7-6; D perhaps matches TRBD1 (6 bases). This receptor was obtained from a man between 60 and 70 years old in good health and CMV-seronegative. The CDR3 DNA reads TGTGCCAGCAGTTTAACGGGGGGCAAAAATTCACCCCTCCACTTT. Its translation: CASSLTGGKNSPLHF. The full variable domain, in which reference TRBV7-6 and TRBJ1-6 provide the parts outside the CDR3, is GAGVSQSPRYKVTKRGQDVALRCDPISGHVSLYWYRQALGQGPEFLTYFNYEAQQDKSGLPNDRFSAERPEGSISTLTIQRTEQRDSAMYRCASSLTGGKNSPLHFGNGTRLTVT.